This T cell receptor beta chain comes out of a study of blood T cell repertoires in COVID-19. Whole-study context: Acute-phase and convalescent COVID-19 samples originated in the United States, Italy and Spain. The analysed material was cDNA or gDNA that came from T cells, B-cell-depleted T cells, or PBMCs.

Authors' analysis steps: Using reference gene primer amplification, nucleated cell counts were estimated. Sequencing was performed with immunoSEQ multiplex PCR; in TCRdb, only in-frame clones are kept and a portion is missing. That table is the source of V, J and clone size, and D and trimming were worked out from the DNA. The repertoire holds 90,000 to 150,000 clones, with around 86% as singletons. This CDR3 has 19 amino acids. The V gene end was trimmed by 4 bases and the J gene end by 4 bases; junction bases not matched to a gene: 11. Germline assignment: CDR1 KGHDR and CDR2 SFDVKD. This TCR derives from a man older than 75 with acute or convalescent COVID-19. This chain uses TRBV24-1 with TRBJ2-1; 14 bases line up with TRBD2. The source material was peripheral blood. The CDR3 protein is CATSDSLGTSGSKYNEQFF. In DNA form, the CDR3 reads TGTGCCACCAGTGACAGTCTTGGGACTAGCGGGAGTAAGTACAATGAGCAGTTCTTC.